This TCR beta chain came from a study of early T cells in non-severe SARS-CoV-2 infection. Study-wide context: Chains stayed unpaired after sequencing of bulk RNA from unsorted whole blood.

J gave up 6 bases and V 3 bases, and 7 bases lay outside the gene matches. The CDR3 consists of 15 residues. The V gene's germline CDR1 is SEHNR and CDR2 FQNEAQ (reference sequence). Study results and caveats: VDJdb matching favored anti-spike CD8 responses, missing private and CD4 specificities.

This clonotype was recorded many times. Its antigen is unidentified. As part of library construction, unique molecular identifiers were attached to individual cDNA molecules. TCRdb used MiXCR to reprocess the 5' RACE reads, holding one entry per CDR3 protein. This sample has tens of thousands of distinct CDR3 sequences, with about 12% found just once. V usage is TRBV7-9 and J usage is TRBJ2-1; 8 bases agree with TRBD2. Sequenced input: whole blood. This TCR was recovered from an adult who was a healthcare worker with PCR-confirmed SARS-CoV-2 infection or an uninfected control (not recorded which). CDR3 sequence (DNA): TGTGCCAGCAGCTTCCACTTGCGGGAGGCCAATGAGCAGTTCTTC. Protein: CASSFHLREANEQFF.